This T cell receptor beta chain is from a study of cytomegalovirus exposure and HLA in healthy donors. Germline V CDR1 and CDR2: MNHEY, SMNVEV (reference sequence). The V gene lost 6 bases and the J gene lost 4 bases, with 16 bases spanning the gap. The CDR3 is 16 residues long. To note about this clone: The target antigen is unknown.

A multiplex PCR was run with 60 Vbeta primers and 13 Jbeta primers. This table comes from immunoSEQ multiplex PCR, and its TCRdb copy is limited to in-frame clones, with some not included. The profile shows 120,000 to 150,000 clones, about four fifths of them singletons. Study findings and constraints: V segments that were indistinguishable, TRBV6-2 and TRBV6-3 among them, were omitted from analysis. Accounts indicate the classifier identified cytomegalovirus status with strong specificity and sensitivity. For most TCR beta V segments, an earlier analysis put the productive rate at about 87% or about 30% of the time.

The clonotype originates from a man aged 25-45 years in good health and CMV-seronegative. The chain carries TRBV27 and TRBJ1-6; D is uncertain. Material: PBMCs. CDR3 loop: CASRIQYPPYNSPLHF. The CDR3 nucleotides are TGTGCCAGCAGGATACAGTACCCACCGTATAATTCACCCCTCCACTTT.